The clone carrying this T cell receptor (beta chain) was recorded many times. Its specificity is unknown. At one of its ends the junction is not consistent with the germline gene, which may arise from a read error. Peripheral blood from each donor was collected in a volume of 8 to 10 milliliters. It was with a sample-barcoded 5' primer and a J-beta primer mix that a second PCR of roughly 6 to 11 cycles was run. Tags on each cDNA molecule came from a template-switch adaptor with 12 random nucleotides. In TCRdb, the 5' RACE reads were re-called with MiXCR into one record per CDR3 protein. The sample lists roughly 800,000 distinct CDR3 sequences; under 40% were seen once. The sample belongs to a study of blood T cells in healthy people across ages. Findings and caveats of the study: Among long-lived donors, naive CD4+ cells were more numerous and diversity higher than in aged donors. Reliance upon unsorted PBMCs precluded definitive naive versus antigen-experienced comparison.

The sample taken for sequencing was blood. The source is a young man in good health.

The CDR3: CSAGEETQYF. The CDR3 DNA reads TGCAGTGCTGGAGAAGAGACCCAGTACTTC. The chain employs TRBV20-1 and TRBJ2-5; D remains ambiguous. The CDR3 runs to 10 residues. Germline V gene lookup returns CDR1 DFQATT and CDR2 SNEGSKA (reference sequence).